The clone carrying this T cell receptor beta chain appeared a single time. V lost 6 bases to trimming and J lost 2 bases, with 13 bases between them. The CDR3 loop spans 14 amino acids. Germline CDR1 MNHEY, CDR2 SVGEGT. The data originate from a study of blood T cell repertoires in COVID-19. As for the study in general: Both acute and convalescent COVID-19 samples were obtained from the United States, Italy and Spain. In each case, the material was cDNA or gDNA derived from T cells, B-cell-depleted T cells, or PBMCs.

Per the original methods: From reference gene primer amplification, estimates of nucleated cell counts were derived. Only in-frame clones appear in the TCRdb table, and some are missing; sequencing was by immunoSEQ multiplex PCR. V and J calls plus clone size are reproduced from that table; the DNA served to infer D and trimming. The table shows 200,000 or so clones, with around 85% occurring only once. This sequence was found in a man between 65 and 85 years old with active or convalescent COVID-19. V and J are TRBV6-2 or TRBV6-3 and TRBJ1-2; TRBD1 is a possible D gene (5 bases). Sample: peripheral blood. In DNA form, the CDR3 reads TGTGCCAGCAGCAAGACGGACATAAACTATGGCTACACCTTC. Translation gives CASSKTDINYGYTF.